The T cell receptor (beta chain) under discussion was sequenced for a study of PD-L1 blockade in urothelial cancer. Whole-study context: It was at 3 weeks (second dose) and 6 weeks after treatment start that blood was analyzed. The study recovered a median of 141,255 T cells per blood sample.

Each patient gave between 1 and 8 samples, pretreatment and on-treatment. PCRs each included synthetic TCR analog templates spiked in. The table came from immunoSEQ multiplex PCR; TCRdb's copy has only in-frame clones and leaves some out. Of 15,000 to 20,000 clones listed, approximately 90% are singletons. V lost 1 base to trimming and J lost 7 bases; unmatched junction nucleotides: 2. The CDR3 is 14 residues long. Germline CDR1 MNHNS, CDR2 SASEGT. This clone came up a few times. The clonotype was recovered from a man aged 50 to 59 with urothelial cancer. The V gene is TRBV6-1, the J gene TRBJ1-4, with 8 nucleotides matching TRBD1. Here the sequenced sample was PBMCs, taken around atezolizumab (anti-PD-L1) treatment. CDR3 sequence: CASSEGTGFEKLFF. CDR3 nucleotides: TGTGCCAGCAGTGAAGGGACAGGGTTTGAAAAACTGTTTTTT.